This TCR beta chain derives from a study of OX40 agonist ivuxolimab in advanced cancers. This clone occurred once. The protocol was immunoSEQ multiplex PCR, while the TCRdb copy is restricted to in-frame clones and leaves out a portion. Of some 64,000 clones in the sample, 91% are singletons; the top ten hold about 4.8%. V lost 3 bases, J lost 8 bases, and 9 bases stayed unmatched. The CDR3 totals 15 residues. Germline CDR1 and CDR2: GTSNPN and SVGIG (reference sequence). The V call is TRBV30, the J call TRBJ1-6; 8 nucleotides line up with TRBD1. The sequence was obtained from an adult with an advanced solid tumor such as melanoma, head and neck, liver or kidney cancer. This specimen consisted of CD4+ or CD8+ T cells sorted from blood, obtained in a trial of the OX40 agonist ivuxolimab. In DNA form, the CDR3 reads TGTGCCTGGAGCGCAGGGGGCACAAGTGATTCACCCCTCCACTTT. Protein sequence: CAWSAGGTSDSPLHF.